The subject of this entry is one T cell receptor (beta chain). Its antigen is undetermined. Trimming removed 0 bases from V and 5 bases from J; junction bases left unmatched: 15. The germline V gene has CDR1 ENHRY and CDR2 SYGVKD. This CDR3 is 18 amino acids long. This sample was included in a study of monozygotic twins with cystic fibrosis. For the study at large: Three micrograms of fragmented DNA underwent around 15 PCR cycles for library preparation.

Study findings and constraints: J usage was most co-twin-similar in 8 of 16 pairs, V in 13. Unrelated CF individuals shared fewer identical clonotypes than monozygotic CF twins. Low clonality (median roughly 0.009) suggested a mostly naive repertoire.

The data were produced by immunoSEQ multiplex PCR, yet TCRdb's version contains in-frame clones alone and is incomplete. The data contain around 30,000 clones, nearly 98% of them singletons. V is TRBV10-3 and J is TRBJ1-2, with TRBD1 matching 7 bases. Sequencing input: blood. The sequence came from a girl aged 2-10 years with cystic fibrosis. The CDR3 sequence: CAISESVFDASTGYGYTF. The CDR3 coding sequence is TGTGCCATCAGTGAGTCAGTTTTTGACGCATCGACAGGGTATGGCTACACCTTC.